The 11 T cell receptor beta chains listed next were all sequenced from one sample in a study of blood T cell repertoires in COVID-19. The data were produced by immunoSEQ multiplex PCR, yet TCRdb's version contains in-frame clones alone and is incomplete. The table includes 130,000 to 150,000 clones, about 76% detected once. Source material: peripheral blood. These receptors were collected from a woman aged 70 to 79 with COVID-19, enrolled during active disease.

V gene TRBV7-2 combines with J gene TRBJ2-3; 8 nucleotides align to TRBD2. This CDR3 is built from 14 residues. V gave up 5 bases and J gave up 4 bases; unmatched junction bases: 5. In germline, CDR1 is SGHTA, CDR2 FQGNSA. This chain's CDR3 is CASSDGGAADTQYF. CDR3 nucleotides: TGTGCCAGCAGCGACGGGGGGGCAGCAGATACGCAGTATTTT.

The gene calls are TRBV24-1 and TRBJ2-5; 12 bases fit TRBD1. Germline lookup yields CDR1 KGHDR and CDR2 SFDVKD. CDR3 length: 16 amino acids. V was pared by 3 bases and J by 5 bases, with 6 bases of the junction left unmatched. CDR3 coding DNA: TGTGCCACCAGTGATCAGGGACAGGGGGCTGGGGAGACCCAGTACTTC. Translating it yields CATSDQGQGAGETQYF.

V usage is TRBV5-1 and J usage is TRBJ1-1, with TRBD1 as a possible D gene (5 bases). This CDR3 comprises 13 residues. V was shortened by 5 bases and J by 4 bases, with 12 bases between the two germline ends. Germline V gene lookup returns CDR1 SGHRS and CDR2 YFSETQ. CDR3 region: CASSRQGGTEAFF. DNA for the CDR3: TGCGCCAGCAGTCGGCAGGGTGGCACTGAAGCTTTCTTT.

The chain recombines TRBV5-1 with TRBJ2-7, with a tentative D call TRBD2 (5 bases). CDR3 length equals 14 residues. V lost 0 bases, J lost 9 bases, and 16 bases lay in between. Germline values: CDR1 SGHRS, CDR2 YFSETQ. CDR3 loop: CASSLEGSDSRQYF. The CDR3 DNA reads TGCGCCAGCAGCTTGGAAGGGTCGGACTCGAGGCAGTACTTC.

The genes are TRBV9 and TRBJ2-3; 10 nucleotides align to TRBD2. The CDR3 has 17 residues. J was trimmed by 5 bases and V by 0 bases; bases with no gene match: 9. Per the germline V gene, CDR1 is SGDLS and CDR2 is YYNGEE. The DNA of the CDR3 is TGTGCCAGCAGCGTAGATCTAAGCGGGGGGGTGGTAGATACGCAGTATTTT. This translates into CASSVDLSGGVVDTQYF. The full variable domain, its missing parts supplied by reference TRBV9 and TRBJ2-3, is DSGVTQTPKHLITATGQRVTLRCSPRSGDLSVYWYQQSLDQGLQFLIQYYNGEERAKGNILERFSAQQFPDLHSELNLSSLELGDSALYFCASSVDLSGGVVDTQYFGPGTRLTVL.

The chain couples TRBV5-6 to TRBJ2-7; D call uncertain. Trimming removed 4 bases at V and 2 bases at J, with 19 bases between. This CDR3 is 16 amino acids long. CDR1 SGHDT and CDR2 YYEEEE come from the germline V gene. The CDR3 DNA reads as TGTGCCAGCAGCCTCGGTACACAACGGGTCCCCTACGAGCAGTACTTC. This codes for CASSLGTQRVPYEQYF.

The rearrangement uses TRBV7-9 and TRBJ1-4; D is possibly TRBD1 (6 bases). The germline gives CDR1 SEHNR, CDR2 FQNEAQ (reference sequence). The CDR3 consists of 14 residues. V dropped 6 bases and J dropped 3 bases, with 11 bases sitting between them. This CDR3 is CASRIQGSNEKLFF. Here the CDR3 DNA reads TGTGCCAGCAGGATACAGGGTTCTAATGAAAAACTGTTTTTT.

The chain employs TRBV27 and TRBJ2-1; TRBD1 agrees at 8 bases. V trimming: 6 bases; J trimming: 9 bases; junction bases outside the gene matches: 7. Germline V gives CDR1 MNHEY, CDR2 SMNVEV (reference sequence). CDR3 length: 13 residues. The DNA of the CDR3 is TGTGCCAGCAGGACCTCACAGGGGGGTGAGCAGTTCTTC. Translation gives CASRTSQGGEQFF.

This clone occurred a few times. V gene TRBV29-1 combines with J gene TRBJ2-5; D may be TRBD1 (6 bases). CDR3 length: 14 residues. V shed 0 bases and J shed 5 bases, with 13 bases lying between them. The germline V gene has CDR1 SQVTM and CDR2 ANQGSEA. The CDR3 bases are TGCAGCGTTGAAGAATCATCAAGGGGGGAGACCCAGTACTTC. Translation gives CSVEESSRGETQYF.

In this sample, this clone turned up a few times. V usage is TRBV9 and J usage is TRBJ2-1; no definite D call. The ends were cut back, 3 bases at V and 0 bases at J, with 10 bases in the middle. The CDR3 sequence is 15 residues long. Germline V gives CDR1 SGDLS, CDR2 YYNGEE. The CDR3 here is CASSGDLGSYNEQFF. The CDR3 DNA is TGTGCCAGCAGCGGAGACCTAGGCTCCTACAATGAGCAGTTCTTC.

This rearrangement joins TRBV20-1 to TRBJ2-1, with 9 positions matching TRBD2. This CDR3 has 14 amino acids. Germline V gene sequence: CDR1 DFQATT, CDR2 SNEGSKA (reference sequence). After removal of 6 bases from V and 6 bases from J, the junction contained 9 bases not matched to a gene. CDR3 loop: CSASSGGPSNEQFF. As DNA, the CDR3 is TGCAGTGCGAGTAGCGGGGGCCCCTCCAATGAGCAGTTCTTC.